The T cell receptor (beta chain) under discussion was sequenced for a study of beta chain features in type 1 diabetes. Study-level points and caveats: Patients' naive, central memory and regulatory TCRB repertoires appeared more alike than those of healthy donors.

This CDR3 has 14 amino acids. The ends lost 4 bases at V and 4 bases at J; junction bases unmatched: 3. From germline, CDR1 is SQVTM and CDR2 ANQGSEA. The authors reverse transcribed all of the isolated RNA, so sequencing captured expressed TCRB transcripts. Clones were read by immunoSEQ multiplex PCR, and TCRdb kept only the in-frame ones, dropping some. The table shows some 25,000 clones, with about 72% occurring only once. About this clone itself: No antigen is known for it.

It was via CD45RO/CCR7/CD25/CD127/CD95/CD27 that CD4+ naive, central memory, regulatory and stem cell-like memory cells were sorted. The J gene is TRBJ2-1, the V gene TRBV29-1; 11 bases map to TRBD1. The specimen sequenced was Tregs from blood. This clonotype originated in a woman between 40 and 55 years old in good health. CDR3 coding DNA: TGCAGCGTTGGCGGACAGGGGGCTTACAATGAGCAGTTCTTC. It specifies CSVGGQGAYNEQFF.